The T cell receptor (beta chain) described here comes from a study of blood T cell repertoires in COVID-19. Study summary: Material from acute and convalescent COVID-19 was sourced from the United States, Italy and Spain. In each case, the material was cDNA or gDNA derived from T cells, B-cell-depleted T cells, or PBMCs.

V lost 6 bases, J lost 3 bases, and 7 bases stayed unmatched. Germline CDR1 is MNHEY and CDR2 is SVGAGI. CDR3 size: 15 residues. Original handling: Researchers report that nucleated cell counts were estimated from reference gene primer amplification. Clones were read by immunoSEQ multiplex PCR, and TCRdb kept only the in-frame ones, dropping some. Clone size and the V and J calls come from that table; the DNA yielded D and trimming. The data contain a few hundred thousand clones, roughly 84% of them singletons. Sequencing was performed on peripheral blood. V usage is TRBV6-5 and J usage is TRBJ1-4, with 7 bases matching TRBD1. This receptor was identified in a woman of 80 years or more with acute or convalescent COVID-19. CDR3: CASSPTGTANEKLFF. CDR3 sequence (DNA): TGTGCCAGCAGCCCGACCGGGACAGCTAATGAAAAACTGTTTTTT.